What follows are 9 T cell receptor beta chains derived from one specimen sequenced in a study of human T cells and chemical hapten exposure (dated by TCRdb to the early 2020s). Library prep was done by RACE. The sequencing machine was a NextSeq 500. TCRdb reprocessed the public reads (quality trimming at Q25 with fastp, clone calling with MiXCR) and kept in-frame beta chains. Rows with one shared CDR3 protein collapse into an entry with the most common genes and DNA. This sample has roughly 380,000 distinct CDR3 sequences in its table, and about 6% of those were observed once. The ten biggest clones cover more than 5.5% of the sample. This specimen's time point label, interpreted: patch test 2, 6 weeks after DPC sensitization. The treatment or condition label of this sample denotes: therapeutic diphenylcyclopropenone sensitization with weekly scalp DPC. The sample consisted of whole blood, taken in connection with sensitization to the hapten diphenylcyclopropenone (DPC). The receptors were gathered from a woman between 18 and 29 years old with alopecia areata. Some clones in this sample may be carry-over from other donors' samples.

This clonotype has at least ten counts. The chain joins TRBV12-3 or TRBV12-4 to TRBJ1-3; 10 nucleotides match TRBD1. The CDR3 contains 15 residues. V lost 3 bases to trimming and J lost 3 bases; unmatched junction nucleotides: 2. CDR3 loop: CASSFGDRGGNTIYF. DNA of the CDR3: TGTGCCAGCAGTTTCGGGGACAGGGGTGGAAACACCATATATTTT.

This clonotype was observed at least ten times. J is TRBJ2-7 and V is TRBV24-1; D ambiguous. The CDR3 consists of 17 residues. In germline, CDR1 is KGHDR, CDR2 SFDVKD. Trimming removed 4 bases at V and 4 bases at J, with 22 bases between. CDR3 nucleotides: TGTGCCACCAGTGAAGTTTTGGGCCCACTCTACCTATACGAGCAGTACTTC. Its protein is CATSEVLGPLYLYEQYF.

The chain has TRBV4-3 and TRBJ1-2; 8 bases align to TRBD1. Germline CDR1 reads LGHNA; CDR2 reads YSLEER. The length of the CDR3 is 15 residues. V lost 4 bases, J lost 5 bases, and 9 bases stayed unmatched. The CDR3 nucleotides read TGCGCCAGCAGCCCGATGACAGGGGAGGCATATGGCTACACCTTC. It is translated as CASSPMTGEAYGYTF.

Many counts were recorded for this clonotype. In DNA form, the CDR3 reads TGTGCCAGCAGTTATTCCCCTCGGTCAGGGGGATCCCAGCCCCAGCATTTT. Its translation is CASSYSPRSGGSQPQHF. The chain uses TRBV6-2 or TRBV6-3 and TRBJ1-5; 7 positions agree with TRBD1. The germline V gene encodes CDR1 MNHEY and CDR2 SVGEGT. The CDR3 has 17 amino acids. V lost 3 bases to trimming and J lost 7 bases; unmatched junction nucleotides: 15.

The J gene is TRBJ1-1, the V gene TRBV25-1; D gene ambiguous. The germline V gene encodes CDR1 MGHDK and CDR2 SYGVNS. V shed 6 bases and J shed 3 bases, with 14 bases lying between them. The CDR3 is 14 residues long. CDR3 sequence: CASRALGTDTEAFF. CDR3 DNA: TGTGCCAGCAGGGCTTTGGGCACAGACACTGAAGCTTTCTTT.

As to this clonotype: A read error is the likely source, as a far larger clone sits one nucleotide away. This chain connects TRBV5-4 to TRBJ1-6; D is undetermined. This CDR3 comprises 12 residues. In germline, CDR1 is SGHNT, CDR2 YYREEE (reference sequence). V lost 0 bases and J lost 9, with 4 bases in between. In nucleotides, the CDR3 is TGTGCCAGCAGCTTGGATATTTCACCCCTCCACTTT. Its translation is CASSLDISPLHF.

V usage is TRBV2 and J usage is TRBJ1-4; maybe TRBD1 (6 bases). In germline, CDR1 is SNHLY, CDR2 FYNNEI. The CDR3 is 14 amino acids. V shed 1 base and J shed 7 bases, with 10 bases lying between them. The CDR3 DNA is TGTGCCAGCAGTGAAGAGGGGGGTAGTGAAAAACTGTTTTTT. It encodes CASSEEGGSEKLFF.

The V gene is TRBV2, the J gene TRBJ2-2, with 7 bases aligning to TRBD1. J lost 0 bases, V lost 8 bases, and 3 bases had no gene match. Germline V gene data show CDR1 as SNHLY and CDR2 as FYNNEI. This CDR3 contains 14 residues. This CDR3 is CASWDRANTGELFF. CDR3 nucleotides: TGTGCCAGCTGGGACAGAGCGAACACCGGGGAGCTGTTTTTT.

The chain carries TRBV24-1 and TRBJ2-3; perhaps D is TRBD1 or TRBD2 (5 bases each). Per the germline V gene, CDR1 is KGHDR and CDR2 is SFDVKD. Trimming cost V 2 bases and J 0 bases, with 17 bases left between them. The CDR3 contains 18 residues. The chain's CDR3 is CATSDSRPGLASTDTQYF. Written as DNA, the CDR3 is TGTGCCACCAGTGATTCCCGTCCGGGGCTAGCTAGCACAGATACGCAGTATTTT.